This T cell receptor (beta chain) derives from a study of identical twins. In its sample, this clonotype was seen a few times. Its antigen is currently unknown. Broader study findings: There was more out-of-frame TCR alpha sharing in monozygotic twins than models estimated.

V was trimmed by 3 bases and J by 5 bases, leaving 14 bases between them. Looked up from germline, CDR1 is DFQATT and CDR2 is SNEGSKA (reference sequence). The CDR3 has 14 amino acids. TCRdb re-analysed the 5' RACE reads in MiXCR, keeping a single row per CDR3 protein. The sample shows roughly 540,000 distinct CDR3 sequences, about 20% of them seen only once. The sample was also linked to a second study, of T cells expressing NK-cell markers. From that study: Obtained from sorted CD3+CD56+NKG2C+, CD3+CD56+NKG2C- and CD3+CD56-NKG2C+ T cells were the TCR beta repertoires. Seropositivity for HCMV was found in seven of the eight sequenced donors, with one seronegative.

Material for sequencing was CD4+ T cells sorted from blood. The TCR was taken from a woman aged 18-29 years in good health. V is TRBV20-1 and J is TRBJ2-1, with D uncertain. This CDR3 reads CSASWSLGNNEQFF. The CDR3 bases are TGCAGTGCTAGCTGGTCTCTTGGTAACAATGAGCAGTTCTTC.